This TCR beta chain was found in a study of blood T cell repertoires in COVID-19. Looking at the study overall: Sites in the United States, Italy and Spain provided acute and convalescent COVID-19 samples.

CDR3 length: 16 amino acids. V dropped 0 bases and J dropped 0 bases, with 10 bases sitting between them. Germline CDR1 is SGHNT and CDR2 is YYREEE (reference sequence). Produced via immunoSEQ multiplex PCR; TCRdb's table is partial and in-frame only. The profile shows 200,000 to 250,000 clones, 70% to 90% of them singletons. The rearrangement uses TRBV5-4 and TRBJ2-1; possibly TRBD2 for D (6 bases). This clonotype was sampled from a young man with active or convalescent COVID-19. The source material was peripheral blood. CDR3 DNA sequence: TGTGCCAGCAGCTTGGCCCCCGGGAGCTCCTACAATGAGCAGTTCTTC. This sequence encodes CASSLAPGSSYNEQFF.